This T cell receptor beta chain was identified during a study of lymphopenia after photon versus proton radiotherapy. Overall study results and limits: Larger post-nadir TCR diversity loss correlated inversely with survival in deceased patients. Post-nadir diversity loss with photons came from oligoclonal expansion, particularly CD8+ Temra cells. Relative stability marked proton patients; photon patients lost diversity and naive cells.

The protocol was immunoSEQ multiplex PCR, while the TCRdb copy is restricted to in-frame clones and leaves out a portion. The top ten hold roughly 19% of the sample, which has approximately 25,000 clones, around 90% seen once. The CDR3 totals 14 residues. Germline CDR1 is MNHEY and CDR2 is SMNVEV (reference sequence). V was pared by 2 bases and J by 8 bases, with 13 bases between. On this clone itself: Antigen specificity is unknown.

The input for sequencing was peripheral blood, taken from a patient treated with photon-based radiotherapy. The TCR originated in a man aged 50-60 years with gastric cancer. This chain joins TRBV27 and TRBJ2-4, with D possibly being TRBD1 (6 bases). The CDR3 sequence: CASSLGRGSHIQYF. The CDR3 DNA sequence: TGTGCCAGCAGTTTAGGCAGGGGTAGCCACATTCAGTACTTC.